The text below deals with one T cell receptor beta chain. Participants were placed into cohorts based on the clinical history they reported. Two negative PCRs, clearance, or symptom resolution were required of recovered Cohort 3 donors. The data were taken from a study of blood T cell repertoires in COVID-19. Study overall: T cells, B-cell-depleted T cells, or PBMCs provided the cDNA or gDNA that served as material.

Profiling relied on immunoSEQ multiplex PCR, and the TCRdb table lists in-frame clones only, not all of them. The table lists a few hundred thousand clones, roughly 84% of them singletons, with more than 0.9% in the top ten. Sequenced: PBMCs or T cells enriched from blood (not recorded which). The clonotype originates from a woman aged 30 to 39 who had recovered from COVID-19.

CDR3 region: CAISESSSGTGGYYGYTF. CDR3 DNA sequence: TGTGCCATCAGTGAGTCGAGTTCCGGGACAGGAGGTTATTATGGCTACACCTTC. The chain combines TRBV10-3 with TRBJ1-2, with TRBD1 identical over 8 bases. The V gene's germline CDR1 is ENHRY and CDR2 SYGVKD. Germline trimming cut 0 bases from V and 5 bases from J; bases unmatched to any gene: 14. The CDR3 runs 18 residues.